The rows below give T cell receptor beta chains drawn from one sample of a study of blood T cell dynamics during melanoma immunotherapy. Clones were sequenced by immunoSEQ multiplex PCR, and TCRdb holds only the in-frame ones, with some missing. The repertoire holds approximately 15,000 clones, with more than 85% as singletons. Sequenced material: blood, taken from a patient treated with checkpoint blockade. The origin of the receptors is a human donor with melanoma. The CDR3 runs from the conserved cysteine through the conserved F or W. D genes are given only for firm matches. A row's size may be missing; if present it is once, few, many or a size class.

J gene,D gene,V gene,clone size,CDR3 protein,CDR3 DNA
TRBJ2-7,TRBD1,TRBV18,NA,CASSPLVPGQVLFEQYF,TGTGCCAGCTCACCTCTCGTCCCGGGACAGGTTTTATTCGAGCAGTACTTC
TRBJ1-2,NA,TRBV16,NA,CASSHDNVQSYGYTF,TGTGCCAGCAGTCACGACAACGTCCAGTCCTATGGCTACACCTTC
TRBJ2-6,NA,TRBV11-3,NA,CASTVSGSISSGANVLTF,TGTGCCAGCACCGTCTCCGGGTCGATTAGCTCTGGGGCCAACGTCCTGACTTTC
TRBJ1-1,NA,TRBV19,NA,CASSWGRRLMNTEAFF,TGTGCCAGTAGTTGGGGACGCCGTTTGATGAACACTGAAGCTTTCTTT
TRBJ1-2,NA,TRBV19,NA,CASRPPARGVDRGYTF,TGTGCCAGCCGGCCTCCGGCTAGGGGCGTGGATCGTGGCTACACCTTC
TRBJ2-7,NA,TRBV5-6,NA,CASSRRILRSEQYF,TGTGCCAGCAGCCGCAGGATCCTACGGAGCGAGCAGTACTTC
TRBJ2-7,TRBD1,TRBV7-8,NA,CASSLVFPGGTYEQYF,TGTGCCAGCAGCTTAGTTTTCCCAGGGGGTACCTACGAGCAGTACTTC
TRBJ1-2,NA,TRBV30,NA,CAWSVFRSRYGYTF,TGTGCCTGGAGTGTATTTCGATCGCGCTATGGCTACACCTTC
TRBJ1-2,TRBD1,TRBV6-1,NA,CANSPTGQGSGYTF,TGTGCCAACAGTCCCACGGGACAGGGATCTGGCTACACCTTC
TRBJ2-2,TRBD2,TRBV5-1,NA,CASAPTSGGNTGELFF,TGCGCCAGCGCTCCCACTAGCGGGGGGAACACCGGGGAGCTGTTTTTT
TRBJ2-6,NA,TRBV27,NA,CASSSAGAGANVLTF,TGTGCCAGCAGTTCGGCAGGGGCTGGGGCCAACGTCCTGACTTTC
TRBJ1-6,TRBD1,TRBV27,NA,CASTRTGVNSPLHF,TGTGCCAGCACCCGGACAGGGGTTAATTCACCCCTCCACTTT
TRBJ2-3,TRBD2,TRBV4-2,NA,CASSQGGLAGGGTDTQYF,TGTGCCAGCAGCCAGGGAGGGCTAGCGGGGGGGGGCACAGATACGCAGTATTTT
TRBJ2-7,NA,TRBV5-1,NA,CASSLVGSEQYF,TGCGCCAGCAGCTTGGTAGGGTCCGAGCAGTACTTC
TRBJ2-1,TRBD2,TRBV10-3,medium-sized,CAISESGLGNEQFF,TGTGCCATCAGTGAGTCGGGACTAGGCAATGAGCAGTTCTTC
TRBJ2-7,NA,TRBV7-8,NA,CASRAGVGGGAYEQYF,TGTGCCAGCAGGGCAGGCGTGGGGGGTGGGGCCTACGAGCAGTACTTC
TRBJ2-2,NA,TRBV18,NA,CASSLFDGAGELFF,TGTGCCAGCTCACTATTCGATGGGGCCGGGGAGCTGTTTTTT
TRBJ2-3,TRBD1,TRBV5-5,NA,CASSRDSTTDTQYF,TGTGCCAGCAGCCGGGACAGCACCACAGATACGCAGTATTTT
TRBJ2-7,TRBD1,TRBV25-1,NA,CASSEALGQGIRQYF,TGTGCCAGCAGTGAAGCTTTGGGACAGGGGATAAGGCAGTACTTC
TRBJ1-4,NA,TRBV6-1,NA,CASSEAGRGDPGEKLFF,TGTGCCAGCAGTGAAGCGGGAAGGGGGGACCCCGGGGAAAAACTGTTTTTT
TRBJ2-2,NA,TRBV6-5,NA,CASSYSAQRTGELFF,TGTGCCAGCAGTTACTCCGCCCAAAGGACCGGGGAGCTGTTTTTT
TRBJ2-7,TRBD1,TRBV6-5,NA,CASSSGTGGSYEQYF,TGTGCCAGCAGTTCCGGGACAGGGGGCTCCTACGAGCAGTACTTC
TRBJ2-6,NA,TRBV2,NA,CASSVVSSGANVLTF,TGTGCCAGCAGCGTTGTATCTTCTGGGGCCAACGTCCTGACTTTC
TRBJ2-1,NA,TRBV28,NA,CASSPDSPSSYNEQFF,TGTGCCAGCAGCCCCGACAGCCCTAGCTCCTACAATGAGCAGTTCTTC
TRBJ2-7,NA,TRBV18,NA,CASSSGRDTYEQYF,TGTGCCAGCTCATCCGGAAGGGACACCTACGAGCAGTACTTC
TRBJ2-7,NA,TRBV19,NA,CASSFAYEQYF,TGTGCCAGTAGTTTCGCCTACGAGCAGTACTTC
TRBJ2-2,TRBD2,TRBV19,NA,CASMGLAGVAGGELFF,TGTGCCAGTATGGGACTAGCGGGAGTAGCTGGCGGGGAGCTGTTTTTT
TRBJ2-5,TRBD2,TRBV9,NA,CASSVAGGRAGETQYF,TGTGCCAGCAGCGTAGCAGGTGGGAGGGCCGGGGAGACCCAGTACTTC
TRBJ1-1,TRBD1,TRBV7-9,NA,CASSRLIGTGGEAFF,TGTGCCAGCAGCCGTTTGATAGGGACAGGGGGCGAGGCTTTCTTT
TRBJ2-7,NA,TRBV27,NA,CATQLAGTSSYEQYF,TGTGCCACCCAACTCGCGGGGACGAGCTCCTACGAGCAGTACTTC
TRBJ2-7,NA,TRBV4-2,NA,CASSQGTGLEWSEQYF,TGTGCCAGCAGCCAAGGCACCGGACTCGAATGGAGCGAGCAGTACTTC
TRBJ1-4,TRBD1,TRBV6-5,NA,CASRQQGARSEKLFF,TGTGCCAGCAGGCAACAGGGGGCTCGGTCCGAAAAACTGTTTTTT
TRBJ1-5,TRBD1,TRBV18,NA,CASTSGTVRLSQPQHF,TGTGCCAGCACCTCCGGGACAGTCAGGCTGTCCCAGCCCCAGCATTTT
TRBJ2-7,NA,TRBV5-1,NA,CASSWAGGPSSYEQYF,TGCGCCAGCAGCTGGGCCGGCGGGCCTTCCTCCTACGAGCAGTACTTC
TRBJ2-7,NA,TRBV6-6,once,CASSLRDRRYF,TGTGCCAGCAGTTTACGGGACCGCCGGTACTTC
TRBJ2-3,NA,TRBV30,once,CAWARGNLDTDTQYF,TGTGCCTGGGCCAGGGGAAACCTTGACACAGATACGCAGTATTTT
TRBJ1-3,NA,TRBV4-1,NA,CASSLGRGDTIYF,TGCGCCAGCAGCCTCGGGAGAGGGGACACCATATATTTT
TRBJ1-4,NA,TRBV7-8,NA,CASSSGGQATNEKLFF,TGTGCCAGCAGCTCGGGGGGGCAGGCAACTAATGAAAAACTGTTTTTT
TRBJ1-5,NA,TRBV2,once,CASSEWGGQYSNQPQHF,TGTGCCAGCAGTGAATGGGGAGGACAGTATAGCAATCAGCCCCAGCATTTT
TRBJ2-7,NA,TRBV7-6,NA,CASSLEGGSEQYF,TGTGCCAGCAGCTTAGAGGGGGGGTCCGAGCAGTACTTC
TRBJ2-2,TRBD2,TRBV5-4,NA,CASSLGGRTGELFF,TGTGCCAGCAGCCTCGGGGGGAGGACCGGGGAGCTGTTTTTT
TRBJ1-2,NA,TRBV28,NA,CASGSKGGYTF,TGTGCCAGCGGGTCGAAGGGGGGCTACACCTTC
TRBJ2-7,NA,TRBV11-3,NA,CASSLGTSPYEQYF,TGTGCCAGCAGCTTAGGAACATCTCCCTACGAGCAGTACTTC
TRBJ2-1,NA,TRBV27,NA,CASNPGGGLYNEQFF,TGTGCCAGCAATCCTGGAGGGGGTCTCTACAATGAGCAGTTCTTC
TRBJ2-1,TRBD2,TRBV19,NA,CASSVLAGGNAEQFF,TGTGCCAGTAGTGTCCTAGCGGGGGGTAACGCTGAGCAGTTCTTC
TRBJ1-3,NA,TRBV11-3,NA,CASSLGNTIYF,TGTGCCAGCAGCCTTGGAAACACCATATATTTT
TRBJ1-2,NA,TRBV5-4,NA,CASSQMTVGYTF,TGTGCCAGCAGCCAAATGACAGTCGGCTACACCTTC